These 26 T cell receptor beta chains were sequenced from one sample in a study of T cell repertoires in cytomegalovirus infection. One entry per CDR3 protein, called by TCRdb with MiXCR from the reads. The sample lists some 700,000 distinct CDR3 sequences, around 31% occurring once. No antigen is known for these receptors. This specimen was cultured PBMCs, taken from culture after CMV antigen stimulation. These receptors came from a human donor in good health (CMV status not recorded). Some clones in this sample may be carry-over from other donors' samples.

The V and J genes are TRBV6-1 and TRBJ1-6; the D gene is possibly TRBD1 (5 bases). The CDR3 is made up of 15 amino acids. Germline CDR1 MNHNS, CDR2 SASEGT. V lost 3 bases and J lost 12, with 18 bases in between. Here the CDR3 DNA reads TGTGCCAGCAGTGACCAGACAGTATCAAGACGACCCCTCCACTTT. Protein sequence: CASSDQTVSRRPLHF.

The chain joins TRBV12-3 or TRBV12-4 to TRBJ1-1; TRBD1 aligns across 10 bases. J gave up 5 bases and V 6 bases, and 12 bases lay outside the gene matches. The CDR3 spans 16 residues. CDR3 region: CASRPGTGALGTEAFF. CDR3 nucleotides: TGTGCCAGCAGACCCGGGACAGGGGCCCTTGGAACTGAAGCTTTCTTT.

V is TRBV24-1 and J is TRBJ2-2; tentatively, D is TRBD1 (6 bases). The V gene's germline CDR1 is KGHDR and CDR2 SFDVKD. V was trimmed by 8 bases and J by 4 bases, leaving 16 bases between them. The CDR3 loop spans 15 amino acids. CDR3 coding DNA: TGTGCCACCACCGGACCTGTACAGGGCACCGGGGAGCTGTTTTTT. Encoded protein: CATTGPVQGTGELFF.

This clonotype was counted many times. The chain combines TRBV7-9 with TRBJ2-5, with TRBD2 matching over 10 bases. V shed 5 bases and J 4 bases; nucleotides not matched to a gene: 19. The CDR3 sequence is 19 residues long. Germline CDR1 reads SEHNR; CDR2 reads FQNEAQ (reference sequence). The chain's CDR3 is CASSTYGIRLRTSGETQYF. The CDR3 nucleotides are TGTGCCAGCAGCACTTATGGGATCCGGCTTAGGACTAGCGGAGAGACCCAGTACTTC.

The chain has TRBV7-9 and TRBJ1-1; a weak D match, TRBD1 (5 bases). The CDR3 is 16 amino acids. Germline CDR1 SEHNR, CDR2 FQNEAQ (reference sequence). V lost 1 base, J lost 4 bases, and 16 bases lay in between. The CDR3: CASSLVGEGPRTEAFF. The CDR3 coding sequence is TGTGCCAGCAGCTTAGTTGGTGAGGGGCCCCGCACTGAAGCTTTCTTT.

The CDR3 is CASSSMSVSYNEQFF. The CDR3 nucleotides are TGTGCCAGCAGCTCAATGTCGGTTAGTTACAATGAGCAGTTCTTC. The chain couples TRBV7-8 to TRBJ2-1; D unresolved. The CDR3 contains 15 residues. Germline CDR1 is SGHVS and CDR2 is FQNEAQ. V was pared by 4 bases and J by 4 bases, with 14 bases between. The full variable domain, completed using reference TRBV7-8 and TRBJ2-1, is GAGVSQSPRYKVAKRGQDVALRCDPISGHVSLFWYQQALGQGPEFLTYFQNEAQLDKSGLPSDRFFAERPEGSVSTLKIQRTQQEDSAVYLCASSSMSVSYNEQFFGPGTRLTVL.

This clonotype was counted a few times. The chain combines TRBV5-6 with TRBJ2-3; 8 bases are a match to TRBD2. CDR1 is SGHDT and CDR2 is YYEEEE in the germline V gene. The CDR3 consists of 17 residues. Unmatched junction bases numbered 12, after V lost 4 bases and J lost 2 bases. CDR3 in DNA: TGTGCCAGCAGCAAGCAGGTCGGGGGGGCCGCCACAGATACGCAGTATTTT. Its translation: CASSKQVGGAATDTQYF.

V is TRBV4-3 and J is TRBJ2-2; 8 bases fit TRBD2. The germline V gene encodes CDR1 LGHNA and CDR2 YSLEER. V shed 4 bases, J shed 3 bases, and the junction held 4 bases outside the gene matches. The CDR3 loop spans 15 amino acids. CDR3 sequence reads: CASSLIAGYTGELFF. For the CDR3, the DNA is TGCGCCAGCAGCCTTATAGCGGGATACACCGGGGAGCTGTTTTTT.

V and J are TRBV20-1 and TRBJ2-3, with a weak D call TRBD2 (5 bases). The CDR3 runs 12 residues. V was cut by 3 bases and J by 4 bases, with 8 bases left in between. The V gene's germline CDR1 is DFQATT and CDR2 SNEGSKA (reference sequence). CDR3 in DNA: TGCAGTGCTAGTGTGAGGGCAGATACGCAGTATTTT. It yields the protein CSASVRADTQYF.

J is TRBJ1-5 and V is TRBV2; D gene unclear. Looked up from germline, CDR1 is SNHLY and CDR2 is FYNNEI. The CDR3 is 14 residues long. V was shortened by 3 bases and J by 0 bases, with 6 bases between the two germline ends. The CDR3 is CASSDPYSNQPQHF. The DNA of the CDR3 is TGTGCCAGCAGTGATCCCTATAGCAATCAGCCCCAGCATTTT.

The gene calls are TRBV19 and TRBJ1-4, with D possibly TRBD1 on 5 matching bases. Germline CDR1 LNHDA, CDR2 SQIVND (reference sequence). The CDR3 spans 11 residues. Trimming took 10 bases from V and 12 from J, leaving 15 bases between them. Here the CDR3 reads CATRVGLELFF. CDR3 DNA sequence: TGTGCCACCAGGGTGGGGTTGGAACTGTTTTTT.

This clonotype has a handful of counts. V gene TRBV5-1 combines with J gene TRBJ2-3; a weak D match, TRBD1 (7 bases). The CDR3 is 15 amino acids. Germline V gene lookup returns CDR1 SGHRS and CDR2 YFSETQ. The V end was cut by 4 bases, the J end by 5 bases, with 17 bases between. As DNA, the CDR3 is TGCGCCAGCAGCCCCAGGACAGGAGGGGGAGATACGCAGTATTTT. This encodes CASSPRTGGGDTQYF.

This chain uses TRBV19 with TRBJ1-3; TRBD1 matches at 7 bases. CDR1 and CDR2 (germline): LNHDA, SQIVND (reference sequence). The V gene end was trimmed by 5 bases and the J gene end by 0 bases; junction bases not matched to a gene: 10. The CDR3 extends over 17 amino acids. CDR3 protein: CASSAPGGAASGNTIYF. CDR3 nucleotide sequence: TGTGCCAGTAGTGCACCAGGGGGTGCCGCCTCTGGAAACACCATATATTTT. The full variable domain, rest sourced from reference TRBV19 and TRBJ1-3, is DGGITQSPKYLFRKEGQNVTLSCEQNLNHDAMYWYRQDPGQGLRLIYYSQIVNDFQKGDIAEGYSVSREKKESFPLTVTSAQKNPTAFYLCASSAPGGAASGNTIYFGEGSWLTVV.

This clonotype was detected only a few times. The J gene is TRBJ2-7, the V gene TRBV27; D is unresolved. V lost 0 bases and J 2 bases, leaving 8 bases between the germline ends. CDR1 is MNHEY, CDR2 SMNVEV, per germline (reference sequence). The CDR3 totals 14 residues. The CDR3 reads CASSLSSPAYEQYF. Written as DNA, the CDR3 is TGTGCCAGCAGTTTATCGTCCCCGGCCTACGAGCAGTACTTC.

This clonotype was seen more than once but under ten times. The rearrangement joins TRBV7-6 to TRBJ2-1; tentative D call: TRBD2 (7 bases). The CDR3 has 15 residues. Trimming cost V 4 bases and J 15 bases, with 25 bases left between them. Germline V gene data show CDR1 as SGHVS and CDR2 as FNYEAQ. CDR3 in DNA: TGTGCCAGCAGCTCGACCGGACAGCGGGATCTCTCACCGTTCTTC. Its protein is CASSSTGQRDLSPFF.

This chain connects TRBV4-1 to TRBJ1-4; TRBD1 matches 8 bases. J gave up 3 bases and V 3 bases, and 6 bases lay outside the gene matches. The CDR3 runs 16 residues. Germline V lookup: CDR1 MGHRA, CDR2 YSYEKL. The CDR3 bases are TGCGCCAGCAGCCACTTGCCGGGACAGGCTAATGAAAAACTGTTTTTT. Its translation: CASSHLPGQANEKLFF.

The chain employs TRBV20-1 and TRBJ2-5, with D perhaps TRBD1 (5 bases). The germline CDR1 and CDR2 sequences are DFQATT and SNEGSKA (reference sequence). Trimming shortened V by 6 bases and J by 1 base, and 15 bases separated the two germline ends. The CDR3 runs 14 residues. The CDR3 nucleotides are TGCAGTGCCCAGGACACACGAATCCAAGAGACCCAGTACTTC. Translation gives CSAQDTRIQETQYF.

This clonotype was found many times. The V call is TRBV7-2, the J call TRBJ1-2; D might be TRBD1 (6 bases). CDR3 size: 15 residues. Trimming stripped 0 bases from V and 4 bases from J, with 12 bases between. CDR1 is SGHTA, CDR2 FQGNSA, per germline. CDR3 sequence reads: CASSLAAGASYGYTF. The CDR3 DNA reads TGTGCCAGCAGCTTAGCGGCGGGGGCTAGCTATGGCTACACCTTC.

The gene calls are TRBV7-9 and TRBJ1-1; 7 positions match TRBD1. The CDR3 is 14 amino acids. The ends lost 5 bases at V and 10 bases at J; junction bases unmatched: 13. Germline V CDR1 and CDR2: SEHNR, FQNEAQ (reference sequence). The CDR3 bases are TGTGCCAGCAGCGGGACAGAGCCTAGATCGGCAGCTTTCTTT. Encoded protein: CASSGTEPRSAAFF.

This clonotype was detected a few times. This chain links TRBV6-1 with TRBJ1-4, with no clear D. Trimming took 6 bases from V and 3 from J, leaving 20 bases between them. Germline V lookup: CDR1 MNHNS, CDR2 SASEGT. The CDR3 totals 17 residues. CDR3 bases: TGTGCCAGCAGCCTCAGAGGTCTTCCTTCGGCTAATGAAAAACTGTTTTTT. Protein product: CASSLRGLPSANEKLFF.

This clonotype turned up a few times. Here the CDR3 reads CASSSGLAGIQETQYF. CDR3 bases: TGTGCCAGCAGCTCAGGACTAGCGGGGATCCAAGAGACCCAGTACTTC. The chain combines TRBV7-6 with TRBJ2-5; 12 bases align to TRBD2. This CDR3 comprises 16 residues. The J segment lost 1 base and the V segment lost 4 bases, leaving 4 bases of the junction unmatched. The germline gives CDR1 SGHVS, CDR2 FNYEAQ. Filled out from reference TRBV7-6 and TRBJ2-5, the complete variable domain reads GAGVSQSPRYKVTKRGQDVALRCDPISGHVSLYWYRQALGQGPEFLTYFNYEAQQDKSGLPNDRFSAERPEGSISTLTIQRTEQRDSAMYRCASSSGLAGIQETQYFGPGTRLLVL.

This clonotype showed up just a few times. The genes are TRBV7-6 and TRBJ1-2; unclear D gene. From germline, CDR1 is SGHVS and CDR2 FNYEAQ. The V end was cut by 0 bases, the J end by 6 bases, with 11 bases between. The CDR3 has 14 residues. The CDR3 nucleotides are TGTGCCAGCAGCTTAGCGCCGGAAGGCGATGGCTACACCTTC. It is translated as CASSLAPEGDGYTF.

The chain carries TRBV28 and TRBJ1-4; D is uncertain. The germline gives CDR1 MDHEN, CDR2 SYDVKM. The CDR3 is 15 amino acids. Deletions cut 4 bases from V and 8 bases from J, with 17 bases between. CDR3 sequence: CASSSLGRSEEKLFF. CDR3 sequence (DNA): TGTGCCAGCAGTTCCTTAGGACGCTCAGAGGAAAAACTGTTTTTT.

This clonotype showed up just a few times. The chain employs TRBV20-1 and TRBJ2-7, with 10 positions matching TRBD2. The CDR3 is 17 residues long. Germline V gene lookup returns CDR1 DFQATT and CDR2 SNEGSKA (reference sequence). With V trimmed by 1 base and J by 7 bases, 16 bases remained unmatched. The CDR3 coding sequence is TGCAGTGCTAGAGTCCTACTCCAACGGGGACTAGCGAGAGAGCAGTACTTC. Translating it yields CSARVLLQRGLAREQYF.

Many counts were recorded for this clonotype. The chain combines TRBV11-2 with TRBJ2-3, with 11 bases aligning to TRBD2. This CDR3 is 15 amino acids long. Unmatched junction bases numbered 7, after V lost 5 bases and J lost 6 bases. CDR1 is SGHAT and CDR2 is FQNNGV in the germline V gene. The chain's CDR3 is CASSLRTSGRDTQYF. The CDR3 region has the DNA TGTGCCAGCAGCCTCCGGACTAGCGGGCGGGATACGCAGTATTTT.

In nucleotides, the CDR3 is TGTGCCAGCAGCATTGGGACAGGGTTTAAGGCACCCCTCCACTTT. The encoded protein is CASSIGTGFKAPLHF. The chain uses TRBV7-2 and TRBJ1-6, with 9 bases identical to TRBD1. CDR3 length: 15 residues. The V and J ends lost 5 bases and 11 bases, in that order; junction bases with no gene match: 10. The germline V gene encodes CDR1 SGHTA and CDR2 FQGNSA.